A selection of T cell receptor beta chains follows, all from one sample in a study of blood T cell repertoires in COVID-19. Here immunoSEQ multiplex PCR was the method, and the copy in TCRdb shows in-frame clones only, minus some. The profile shows roughly 230,000 clones, around 81% of them singletons. The sequenced material came from peripheral blood. These receptors originate from a man aged 50 to 60 with active or convalescent COVID-19. Both conserved end residues are part of each CDR3.

J: TRBJ2-2
V: TRBV5-1
CDR3: CASSLVSGELFF

J: TRBJ2-4
V: TRBV6-2/TRBV6-3
CDR3: CASGPRGSGAKNIQYF

J: TRBJ1-3
V: TRBV5-8
CDR3: CASSRTGISSGNTIYF

J: TRBJ1-6
V: TRBV5-7
CDR3: CAILPGQGISPLHF

J: TRBJ1-2
V: TRBV6-6
CDR3: CASSPRTASNYGYTF

J: TRBJ2-3
V: TRBV27
CDR3: CASSWGAGGRTDTQYF

J: TRBJ1-2
V: TRBV6-5
CDR3: CASSYAGTGYGYTF

J: TRBJ1-3
V: TRBV4-1
CDR3: CASSQEPGQKNTIYF

J: TRBJ2-7
V: TRBV7-9
CDR3: CASSLEGDRGYEQYF

J: TRBJ2-3
V: TRBV25-1
CDR3: CASSESAGSRINTQYF

J: TRBJ2-1
V: TRBV7-3
CDR3: CASSFDPLGYEQFF

J: TRBJ2-1
V: TRBV7-8
CDR3: CASSSPFRGGIYNEQFF

J: TRBJ1-1
V: TRBV18
CDR3: CASSSRGGVGTEAFF

J: TRBJ2-1
V: TRBV30
CDR3: CAWKGLAKNEQFF

J: TRBJ1-1
V: TRBV2
CDR3: CATGVVMNTEAFF

J: TRBJ1-2
V: TRBV6-5
CDR3: CASSPSTGRHGYTF

J: TRBJ1-2
V: TRBV28
CDR3: CASSSSGQGIDGYTF

J: TRBJ1-6
V: TRBV5-6
CDR3: CASSLGTGSYNSPLHF

J: TRBJ1-5
V: TRBV5-1
CDR3: CASSPDSLSNQPQHF

J: TRBJ1-3
V: TRBV23-1
CDR3: CASHRGSKVHSGNTIYF

J: TRBJ1-2
V: TRBV5-4
CDR3: CASSPGAGEEHGYTF

J: TRBJ2-1
V: TRBV7-3
CDR3: CASSFGGAMNEQFF

J: TRBJ1-3
V: TRBV28
CDR3: CASMVGQGPSSSGNTIYF

J: TRBJ1-4
V: TRBV15
CDR3: CATSRDGGGTNEKLFF

J: TRBJ1-1
V: TRBV6-6
CDR3: CASSYSDRRVF

J: TRBJ1-3
V: TRBV3-1/TRBV3-2
CDR3: CASSQVPGQAFSGNTIYF

J: TRBJ1-5
V: TRBV24-1
CDR3: CATSDPRTGDVQPQHF

J: TRBJ2-1
V: TRBV5-1
CDR3: CASSLGGLNNEQFF

J: TRBJ1-2
V: TRBV30
CDR3: CAWSVRLQREGYTF

J: TRBJ2-1
V: TRBV5-4
CDR3: CASSRPGSYNEQFF

J: TRBJ1-6
V: TRBV30
CDR3: CAWRVRGNNSPLHF

J: TRBJ2-5
V: TRBV30
CDR3: CAWSPQGEETQYF

J: TRBJ2-5
V: TRBV11-2
CDR3: CASSLGGGEETQYF

J: TRBJ1-1
V: TRBV19
CDR3: CASSTWGHTEAFF

J: TRBJ1-4
V: TRBV7-2
CDR3: CASSPSATTNEKLFF

J: TRBJ1-4
V: TRBV2
CDR3: CASSATNEKLFF

J: TRBJ1-3
V: TRBV18
CDR3: CASSPIPGIGNTIYF

J: TRBJ1-6
V: TRBV27
CDR3: CASSLLHSIPRSYNSPLHF

J: TRBJ1-2
V: TRBV28
CDR3: CASTQILGQTSYGYTF

J: TRBJ2-3
V: TRBV5-3
CDR3: CARSLAGLAGRDTQYF

J: TRBJ2-3
V: TRBV6-5
CDR3: CASSTGTVRDTQYF

J: TRBJ1-5
V: TRBV5-6
CDR3: CASSLAKAGFNQPQHF

J: TRBJ1-1
V: TRBV28
CDR3: CASSFSGQGGTEAFF

J: TRBJ1-1
V: TRBV2
CDR3: CASNRNTEAFF

J: TRBJ1-1
V: TRBV7-6
CDR3: CASSSLAGSNTEAFF

J: TRBJ1-2
V: TRBV5-1
CDR3: CASSPVLGRDGYTF

J: TRBJ1-4
V: TRBV5-6
CDR3: CASSLGGQGNEKLFF

J: TRBJ1-4
V: TRBV27
CDR3: CASSLGGYNEKLFF

J: TRBJ2-1
V: TRBV15
CDR3: CATSRRLAGDEGQFF

J: TRBJ2-2
V: TRBV19
CDR3: CASKEVAWVTGELFF

J: TRBJ2-3
V: TRBV7-7
CDR3: CASSPSGSSGGPDTQYF

J: TRBJ1-2
V: TRBV18
CDR3: CASSPGQTHLSGYTF

J: TRBJ1-5
V: TRBV3-1/TRBV3-2
CDR3: CASSQDQTDNQPQHF

J: TRBJ2-5
V: TRBV7-9
CDR3: CASSLRGLRETQYF

J: TRBJ2-7
V: TRBV30
CDR3: CAWARGSYEQYF

J: TRBJ1-2
V: TRBV7-2
CDR3: CASSFGLSGEGYTF

J: TRBJ1-4
V: TRBV4-2
CDR3: CASSQDPGARGEKLFF

J: TRBJ1-4
V: TRBV30
CDR3: CAWSAGLINEKLFF

J: TRBJ1-4
V: TRBV5-1
CDR3: CASSLATIPGEKLFF